This TCR beta chain was captured by sequencing in a study of control samples from healthy donors and cancer patients. CDR3 size: 14 residues. Germline CDR1 KGHSH, CDR2 LQKENI. The V and J ends lost 3 bases and 2 bases respectively, with 10 bases between them. Clones were sequenced by immunoSEQ multiplex PCR, and TCRdb holds only the in-frame ones, with some missing. The table includes about 140,000 clones, about nine tenths detected once. Sequenced: blood. The chain joins TRBV18 to TRBJ2-5, with D tentatively TRBD1 or TRBD2 (6 bases each). The clonotype comes from a woman aged 25-40 years in good health. The CDR3, as DNA: TGTGCCAGCTCACCCGCGGGACAACAAGAGACCCAGTACTTC. It specifies CASSPAGQQETQYF. Full variable domain (outside the CDR3, taken from reference TRBV18 and TRBJ2-5): NAGVMQNPRHLVRRRGQEARLRCSPMKGHSHVYWYRQLPEEGLKFMVYLQKENIIDESGMPKERFSAEFPKEGPSILRIQQVVRGDSAAYFCASSPAGQQETQYFGPGTRLLVL.